These 28 T cell receptor beta chains were sequenced from one sample in a study of blood T cell repertoires in COVID-19. TCRdb keeps only in-frame clones here, not all; method: immunoSEQ multiplex PCR. In the table there are about 160,000 clones, around 80% of which are singletons. The sequenced sample was peripheral blood. The receptors were sampled from a human donor with acute or convalescent COVID-19. The donor label of this sample is uncertain.

This chain connects TRBV7-3 to TRBJ2-5; TRBD1 aligns across 9 bases. CDR1 and CDR2 (germline): SGHTA, FQGTGA. Unmatched junction bases numbered 25, after V lost 3 bases and J lost 5 bases. This CDR3 region has 21 residues. DNA for the CDR3: TGTGCCAGCAGCTTCCTATTGAACCGATACTGGACAGGGGACTCCTGGGAGACCCAGTACTTC. It encodes CASSFLLNRYWTGDSWETQYF.

The chain recombines TRBV7-3 with TRBJ2-1; TRBD2 agrees at 12 bases. The CDR3 loop spans 17 amino acids. The germline V gene has CDR1 SGHTA and CDR2 FQGTGA. J was trimmed by 7 bases and V by 2 bases; bases with no gene match: 9. The chain's CDR3 is CASSLLSRTSGTNEQFF. CDR3 coding DNA: TGTGCCAGCAGCTTATTATCAAGGACTAGCGGGACAAATGAGCAGTTCTTC.

This clone was seen more than once but under ten times. The chain recombines TRBV18 with TRBJ1-4, with D possibly being TRBD1 (5 bases). This CDR3 has 15 residues. Trimming removed 3 bases from V and 4 bases from J, with 12 bases in between. CDR1 KGHSH and CDR2 LQKENI come from the germline V gene. CDR3 nucleotide sequence: TGTGCCAGCTCACCGCAATGGACACTTAATGAAAAACTGTTTTTT. Its protein product is CASSPQWTLNEKLFF.

The chain recombines TRBV15 with TRBJ2-7; D not resolved. The V gene lost 0 bases and the J gene lost 0 bases, with 12 bases spanning the gap. This CDR3 is 16 amino acids long. Germline CDR1 reads LNHNV; CDR2 reads YYDKDF (reference sequence). The CDR3 is CATSRDRGTGSYEQYF. CDR3 bases: TGTGCCACCAGCAGAGACCGAGGCACCGGCTCCTACGAGCAGTACTTC. The whole variable domain, remainder taken from reference TRBV15 and TRBJ2-7, is DAMVIQNPRYQVTQFGKPVTLSCSQTLNHNVMYWYQQKSSQAPKLLFHYYDKDFNNEADTPDNFQSRRPNTSFCFLDIRSPGLGDTAMYLCATSRDRGTGSYEQYFGPGTRLTVT.

The J gene is TRBJ1-6, the V gene TRBV5-5; 9 nucleotides align to TRBD1. CDR1 is SGHKS and CDR2 is YYEKEE in the germline V gene (reference sequence). The CDR3 is made up of 16 amino acids. J was trimmed by 9 bases and V by 0 bases; bases with no gene match: 7. CDR3 nucleotide sequence: TGTGCCAGCAGCTTGGCCGCGGGACAGGGAATTTCACCCCTCCACTTT. It is translated as CASSLAAGQGISPLHF.

The V and J genes are TRBV3-1 (or the pseudogene TRBV3-2) and TRBJ1-6; TRBD1 matches 8 bases. Germline values: CDR1 LGHDT, CDR2 YNNKEL (reference sequence). The CDR3 consists of 16 residues. V lost 4 bases and J lost 11; bases outside the gene matches: 13. In DNA form, the CDR3 reads TGTGCCAGCAGCCCTATAAGACAGGGGCGGCGGGCACCCCTCCACTTT. Protein sequence: CASSPIRQGRRAPLHF.

The rearrangement joins TRBV11-3 to TRBJ2-2; 7 bases agree with TRBD1. V was pared by 5 bases and J by 1 base, with 4 bases of the junction left unmatched. CDR1 SGHNT and CDR2 YENEEA come from the germline V gene. The CDR3 runs to 15 residues. CDR3: CASSMGQMNTGELFF. The CDR3 DNA sequence: TGTGCCAGCAGCATGGGACAGATGAACACCGGGGAGCTGTTTTTT.

The CDR3 protein is CASSQDRGGRGTKNIQYF. The CDR3 DNA reads TGTGCCAGCAGCCAAGATCGAGGGGGCAGGGGGACCAAAAACATTCAGTACTTC. V gene TRBV3-1 (or the pseudogene TRBV3-2) combines with J gene TRBJ2-4, with TRBD1 identical over 7 bases. CDR1 is LGHDT and CDR2 is YNNKEL in the germline V gene (reference sequence). The trim removed 0 bases at V and 2 bases at J, leaving 10 bases unmatched. This CDR3 contains 18 residues.

CDR3 region: CASSLDTNYGYTF. The DNA for the CDR3 is TGCGCCAGCAGCTTGGACACAAACTATGGCTACACCTTC. V usage is TRBV5-1 and J usage is TRBJ1-2; unclear D gene. Deletions cut 0 bases from V and 2 bases from J, with 5 bases between. There are 13 residues in the CDR3. Germline CDR1 SGHRS, CDR2 YFSETQ.

This clone has just a few counts. The J gene is TRBJ1-1, the V gene TRBV29-1, with a possible D match to TRBD1 (5 bases). The CDR3 is made up of 15 amino acids. Germline V gene lookup returns CDR1 SQVTM and CDR2 ANQGSEA. V lost 6 bases and J lost 2, with 19 bases in between. The CDR3 loop is CSVSHPRQTNTEAFF. CDR3 DNA sequence: TGCAGCGTCTCACACCCTAGACAGACCAACACTGAAGCTTTCTTT.

At least ten counts were recorded for this clone. The rearrangement joins TRBV28 to TRBJ1-2, with TRBD1 matching 9 bases. With 5 bases clipped from V and 4 bases from J, the junction kept 2 bases outside the gene matches. CDR1 is MDHEN, CDR2 SYDVKM, per germline. The CDR3 is 13 residues long. In DNA, the CDR3 is TGTGCCAGCAGTGGGACAGGGTTCTATGGCTACACCTTC. It yields the protein CASSGTGFYGYTF.

V usage is TRBV6-6 and J usage is TRBJ2-1, with 10 positions matching TRBD2. V lost 5 bases, J lost 9 bases, and 13 bases stayed unmatched. The length of the CDR3 is 16 residues. Germline CDR1 reads MNHNY; CDR2 reads SVGAGI (reference sequence). The CDR3 DNA reads TGTGCCAGCAGTCCCCCCTGGAGCGGGGGGGCCGGTGAGCAGTTCTTC. Encoded protein: CASSPPWSGGAGEQFF.

This chain joins TRBV30 and TRBJ2-3; 7 positions agree with TRBD1. The trim removed 3 bases at V and 4 bases at J, leaving 7 bases unmatched. Germline values: CDR1 GTSNPN, CDR2 SVGIG (reference sequence). CDR3 length equals 14 residues. The CDR3 bases are TGTGCCTGGAGGACGATGGGACAGTCAGATACGCAGTATTTT. It specifies CAWRTMGQSDTQYF. Filled out from reference TRBV30 and TRBJ2-3, the complete variable domain reads SQTIHQWPATLVQPVGSPLSLECTVEGTSNPNLYWYRQAAGRGLQLLFYSVGIGQISSEVPQNLSASRPQDRQFILSSKKLLLSDSGFYLCAWRTMGQSDTQYFGPGTRLTVL.

The chain has TRBV6-1 and TRBJ1-5; 8 bases are shared with TRBD1. V was pared by 0 bases and J by 4 bases, with 5 bases of the junction left unmatched. This CDR3 has 16 amino acids. Germline CDR1 and CDR2: MNHNS and SASEGT. The CDR3, as DNA: TGTGCCAGCAGTGAAGCCGGACAGGGTTGGAATCAGCCCCAGCATTTT. This sequence encodes CASSEAGQGWNQPQHF.

The chain couples TRBV6-2 or TRBV6-3 to TRBJ1-1, with D possibly TRBD1 on 6 matching bases. CDR1 is MNHEY, CDR2 SVGEGT, per germline. This CDR3 is 14 amino acids long. Trimming left V 6 bases short and J 1 base short, with 12 bases between. The CDR3 DNA is TGTGCCAGCAGCCGGATACAGGGGAACACTGAAGCTTTCTTT. This gives the protein CASSRIQGNTEAFF.

On this clone: A read error may account for a junction end that differs from germline. The V and J genes are TRBV7-7 and TRBJ1-5; D is perhaps TRBD1 (6 bases). The germline gives CDR1 SSHAT, CDR2 FNYEAQ (reference sequence). This CDR3 has 14 residues. The CDR3 DNA is TGTGCTAGCAGCCTGACAGGCGACGGTCAGCCCCAGCATTTT. Translating gives CASSLTGDGQPQHF.

The CDR3 loop reads CASSTNRRPEAFF. DNA of the CDR3: TGTGCCAGCAGTACCAACCGGAGGCCTGAAGCTTTCTTT. This chain uses TRBV6-2 or TRBV6-3 with TRBJ1-1; no firm D call. The CDR3 is 13 amino acids. Germline values: CDR1 MNHEY, CDR2 SVGEGT. The germline V and J ends were trimmed by 5 bases and 6 bases, with 13 bases remaining between them.

V gene TRBV6-6 combines with J gene TRBJ1-6; D uncertain. The V end lost 8 bases, the J end lost 7 bases, and 12 bases lay between the germline ends. This CDR3 is 13 amino acids long. Germline V gene sequence: CDR1 MNHNY, CDR2 SVGAGI (reference sequence). CDR3 loop: CASLQRINSPLHF. In DNA, the CDR3 is TGTGCCAGCTTACAGAGAATCAATTCACCCCTCCACTTT.

The V call is TRBV7-6, the J call TRBJ1-1, with 9 nucleotides matching TRBD1. The CDR3 loop spans 14 amino acids. V lost 5 bases to trimming and J lost 5 bases; unmatched junction nucleotides: 6. Germline values: CDR1 SGHVS, CDR2 FNYEAQ. The CDR3, as DNA: TGTGCCAGCAGCGAGACAGGGGGTAGGACTGAAGCTTTCTTT. It specifies CASSETGGRTEAFF.

This clone was seen a handful of times. The gene calls are TRBV4-3 and TRBJ2-5; weak D call: TRBD2 (6 bases). The CDR3 runs to 16 residues. The V end was cut by 0 bases, the J end by 9 bases, with 20 bases between. CDR1 is LGHNA, CDR2 YSLEER, per germline. The CDR3 coding sequence is TGCGCCAGCAGCCAAGATGGGACTGCCTGGTCGGGGGCCCAGTACTTC. It yields the protein CASSQDGTAWSGAQYF.

The V call is TRBV25-1, the J call TRBJ2-7; the D gene is possibly TRBD2 (6 bases). The length of the CDR3 is 13 residues. Germline V gives CDR1 MGHDK, CDR2 SYGVNS. V was pared by 4 bases and J by 4 bases, with 11 bases between. In DNA, the CDR3 is TGTGCCAGCAGTGCTGGGGGGTTATACGAGCAGTACTTC. Translated: CASSAGGLYEQYF.

The chain recombines TRBV29-1 with TRBJ2-1, with 11 bases aligning to TRBD1. Trimming cost V 7 bases and J 1 base; bases outside gene matches: 3. Germline loops: CDR1 SQVTM, CDR2 ANQGSEA. The CDR3 spans 14 residues. The DNA for the CDR3 is TGCAGCGGTGGGACAGGGGGGTCCTACAATGAGCAGTTCTTC. Translation gives CSGGTGGSYNEQFF.

The chain has TRBV12-5 and TRBJ2-5; D perhaps matches TRBD1 (5 bases). The V gene's germline CDR1 is LGHNT and CDR2 FRNRAP. With 3 bases removed from V and 5 bases from J, the gap between germline ends came to 13 bases. The CDR3 spans 14 residues. The CDR3 nucleotides read TGTGCTAGTGGTTTTCCCTCAGGGCCGGAGACCCAGTACTTC. The encoded protein is CASGFPSGPETQYF.

This clone was picked up a small number of times. V gene TRBV5-1 combines with J gene TRBJ1-2, with a weak D call TRBD1 (6 bases). Looked up from germline, CDR1 is SGHRS and CDR2 is YFSETQ. The CDR3 covers 14 residues. The V and J ends lost 4 bases and 4 bases respectively, with 14 bases between them. The CDR3, as DNA: TGCGCCAGCAGCCTTTCGACAGGCTTCTATGGCTACACCTTC. This gives the protein CASSLSTGFYGYTF. Variable domain in full (rest from reference TRBV5-1 and TRBJ1-2): KAGVTQTPRYLIKTRGQQVTLSCSPISGHRSVSWYQQTPGQGLQFLFEYFSETQRNKGNFPGRFSGRQFSNSRSEMNVSTLELGDSALYLCASSLSTGFYGYTFGSGTRLTVV.

The DNA of the CDR3 is TGTGCCTGGAGGACAGGAGCTAACTATGGCTACACCTTC. Protein: CAWRTGANYGYTF. The genes are TRBV30 and TRBJ1-2; the D gene is possibly TRBD1 (6 bases). Trimming shortened V by 3 bases and J by 0 bases, and 8 bases separated the two germline ends. This CDR3 has 13 residues. The germline gives CDR1 GTSNPN, CDR2 SVGIG (reference sequence). The whole variable domain, remainder taken from reference TRBV30 and TRBJ1-2, is SQTIHQWPATLVQPVGSPLSLECTVEGTSNPNLYWYRQAAGRGLQLLFYSVGIGQISSEVPQNLSASRPQDRQFILSSKKLLLSDSGFYLCAWRTGANYGYTFGSGTRLTVV.

This clone was observed a handful of times. The chain recombines TRBV7-2 with TRBJ1-2; the match to TRBD1 covers 8 bases. Germline V CDR1 and CDR2: SGHTA, FQGNSA. This CDR3 is built from 17 residues. J was trimmed by 1 base and V by 3 bases; bases with no gene match: 10. The CDR3: CASSFPGTGLFNYGYTF. CDR3 nucleotide sequence: TGTGCCAGCAGCTTCCCCGGGACAGGCCTATTTAACTATGGCTACACCTTC.

The chain links TRBV11-3 to TRBJ2-2, with TRBD2 matching over 15 bases. CDR3 size: 18 residues. Germline CDR1 is SGHNT and CDR2 is YENEEA. The V and J ends lost 1 base and 4 bases, in that order; junction bases with no gene match: 4. The CDR3 loop reads CASSLVRTSGGATGELFF. The CDR3 nucleotides read TGTGCCAGCAGCTTAGTCCGGACTAGCGGGGGGGCCACCGGGGAGCTGTTTTTT. Variable domain in full (rest from reference TRBV11-3 and TRBJ2-2): EAGVVQSPRYKIIEKKQPVAFWCNPISGHNTLYWYLQNLGQGPELLIRYENEEAVDDSQLPKDRFSAERLKGVDSTLKIQPAELGDSAVYLCASSLVRTSGGATGELFFGEGSRLTVL.

V gene TRBV14 combines with J gene TRBJ1-2; D uncertain. With 1 base removed from V and 6 bases from J, the gap between germline ends came to 9 bases. The CDR3 contains 13 residues. Germline CDR1 is SGHDN and CDR2 is FVKESK. The CDR3, as DNA: TGTGCCAGCAGCCAAGGAGGAGGCGATGGCTACACCTTC. It is translated as CASSQGGGDGYTF. Based on the CDR3 plus reference TRBV14 and TRBJ1-2, the full variable domain is EAGVTQFPSHSVIEKGQTVTLRCDPISGHDNLYWYRRVMGKEIKFLLHFVKESKQDESGMPNNRFLAERTGGTYSTLKVQPAELEDSGVYFCASSQGGGDGYTFGSGTRLTVV.